The TCR beta chain described here comes from a study (dated by TCRdb to between 2021 and 2024). Study-wide findings and limitations: According to the authors, more investigation is needed, including longitudinal sampling and evaluation of a control group.

Concerning this clone itself: Its recognized antigen is unknown. The germline gene is not matched at one end of the junction; a read error may be the cause.

Survey-level sequencing on the immunoSEQ platform was used to profile TCR beta chain repertoires. The authors processed their data as follows. CDR3 amino acid length spectratypes and V-J pairing frequencies were compared, and repertoire diversity was measured with the inverse Simpson index. To annotate clonotypes specific to SARS-CoV-2, CMV, influenza A and EBV, TCR beta CDR3 sequences were compared against VDJdb. Imported from immuneACCESS, the table was reduced by TCRdb to in-frame sequences with V and J called. These copies leave out some clones; in studies compared against another copy, an unresolved V gene accounts for under half, and the cause of the remainder is not known. V and J calls and clone size are given by that table; D and trimming were obtained from the DNA. The sample data list around 50,000 clones, and about 92% of these were observed just once. In total, the top ten clones hold around 11% of the sample.

PBMCs were separated from peripheral blood, and TCR beta sequencing was performed on genomic DNA obtained from unsorted PBMCs. The CDR3, from cysteine to phenylalanine, totals 15 residues. Only the CDR3 portion is preserved as DNA: 45 bases, with reading frame beginning at the first base. Sequences SGDLS (CDR1) and YYNGEE (CDR2) are obtained from the germline V gene. The receptor's source is a man between 35 and 55 years old with rheumatoid arthritis. Here the chain combines TRBV9 and TRBJ2-2, with TRBD2 as a weak D call on 5 bases. The sample was PBMCs. The DNA sequence reads TGTGCCAGCACGCGTTTTTCGGGGAACGCCGGGGAGCTGTTTTTT. This is translated as CASTRFSGNAGELFF. The CDR3 plus the reference TRBV9 and TRBJ2-2 genes for the other parts give the full variable domain: DSGVTQTPKHLITATGQRVTLRCSPRSGDLSVYWYQQSLDQGLQFLIQYYNGEERAKGNILERFSAQQFPDLHSELNLSSLELGDSALYFCASTRFSGNAGELFFGEGSRLTVL.